This TCR beta chain was observed in a study of blood T cell repertoires in COVID-19 (dated by TCRdb to 2018 to 2021). About the investigation overall: Collaborator samples came from the United States, Italy and Spain and covered acute and convalescent phases of COVID-19. The material from the prospective study consisted of cDNA or gDNA derived from T cells, B-cell-depleted T cells, or PBMCs. Subjects who had been exposed to COVID-19, were actively infected with it, or had recovered from it provided the deeply sampled blood TCRbeta repertoires that made up the dataset. The repertoires were made available in a free public database intended to serve as a resource for research on the immune response to SARS-CoV-2. Samples came from the ongoing ImmuneRACE study (first 160 participants) plus 1,254 subjects from 6 global collaborators. Nearly every sample came with metadata listing a de-identified subject ID, COVID-19 status, age in years and sex. Where HLA class I and class II types were available, the types were taken from metadata supplied by the sample provider, not from assay-based typing.

What the work shows at the level of the full study, not this receptor alone: Clinical and demographic metadata were provided uncurated, with the amount varying by source and participant.

The germline V gene (reference sequence) specifies LNHDA as CDR1 and SQIVND as CDR2. At the junction V is shortened by 3 bases and J by 0 bases; bases outside the gene matches: 2. The CDR3 runs 15 residues from the cysteine to the phenylalanine. Just CDR3 DNA is preserved here, 45 bases in frame from base 1. In its sample, this clone was seen once. It lacks a known antigen. One base away there is no much larger clone; base qualities are not given. TCRbeta CDR3 regions were amplified from genomic DNA using the immunoSEQ Assay, a bias-controlled multiplex PCR. Per the original workflow: Nucleated cell counts per sample were estimated from amplification of reference gene primers within the assay. Sequence reads were collapsed and filtered to measure the absolute abundance of every unique TCRbeta CDR3 rearrangement. For each sample, productive Simpson clonality was calculated as the square root of Simpson's diversity index across productive rearrangements. What TCRdb holds here is the immuneACCESS table cut down to in-frame rearrangements. Part of the clones is not present; checked against another copy, under half of the missing clones reflect an unresolved V gene, and the others are unexplained. V, J and clone size are those of that table, while D and trimming were read from the DNA. This sample gives a few hundred thousand clones in total; 83% of them show up just once. The ten largest clones represent about 5% of the sample.

Participants in the prospective study were aged roughly 18 to 89 years, lived in under 30 United States geographic areas, and enrolled through a virtual design. To assign participants to cohorts, the prospective study relied on clinical history that participants themselves reported in a screening survey and a study questionnaire. Recovered participants in ImmuneRACE Cohort 3 were defined by two consecutive negative NP/OP PCR tests, clearance by a healthcare professional, or resolution of symptoms. Mobile phlebotomists in the prospective study collected whole blood, serum and a nasopharyngeal or oropharyngeal swab from every participant. Prospective study participants could optionally give additional blood draws and questionnaires over an approximately 2-month period. Before DNA extraction, blood samples from the prospective study were shipped at room temperature or frozen.

The V and J genes are TRBV19 and TRBJ2-1, with 7 bases aligning to TRBD2. The sequence was collected from a woman aged 45-65 years who had recovered from COVID-19. Sequencing input: PBMCs or T cells enriched from blood (not recorded which). The CDR3 protein: CASSILADSYNEQFF. The DNA sequence is TGTGCCAGTAGTATCCTAGCGGACTCCTACAATGAGCAGTTCTTC.